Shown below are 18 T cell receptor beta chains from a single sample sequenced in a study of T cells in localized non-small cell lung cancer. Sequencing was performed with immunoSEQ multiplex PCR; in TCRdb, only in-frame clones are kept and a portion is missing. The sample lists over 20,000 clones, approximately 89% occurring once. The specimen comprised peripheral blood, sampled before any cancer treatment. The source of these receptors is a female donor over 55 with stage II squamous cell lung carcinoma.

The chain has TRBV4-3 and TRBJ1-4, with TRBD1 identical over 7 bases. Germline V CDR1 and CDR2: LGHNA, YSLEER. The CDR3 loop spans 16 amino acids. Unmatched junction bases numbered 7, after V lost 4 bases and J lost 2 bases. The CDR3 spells CASSPMQGVTNEKLFF. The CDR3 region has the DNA TGCGCCAGCAGCCCCATGCAGGGGGTTACTAATGAAAAACTGTTTTTT.

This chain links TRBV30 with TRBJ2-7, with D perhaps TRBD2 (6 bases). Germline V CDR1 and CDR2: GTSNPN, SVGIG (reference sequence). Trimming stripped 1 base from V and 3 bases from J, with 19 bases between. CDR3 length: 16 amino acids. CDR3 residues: CAWSGRGYGGYYEQYF. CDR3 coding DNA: TGTGCCTGGAGTGGGAGGGGATACGGGGGTTACTACGAGCAGTACTTC.

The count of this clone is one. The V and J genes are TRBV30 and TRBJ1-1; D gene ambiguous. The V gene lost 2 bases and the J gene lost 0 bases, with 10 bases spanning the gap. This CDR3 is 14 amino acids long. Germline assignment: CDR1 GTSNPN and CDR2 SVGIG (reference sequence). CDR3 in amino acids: CAWSITDMNTEAFF. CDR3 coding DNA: TGTGCCTGGAGTATTACCGACATGAACACTGAAGCTTTCTTT.

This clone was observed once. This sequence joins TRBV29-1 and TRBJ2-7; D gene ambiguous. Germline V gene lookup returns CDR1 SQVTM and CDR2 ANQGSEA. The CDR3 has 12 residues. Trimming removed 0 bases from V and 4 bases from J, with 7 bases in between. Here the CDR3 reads CSVEDDGYEQYF. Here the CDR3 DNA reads TGCAGCGTTGAAGATGACGGTTACGAGCAGTACTTC.

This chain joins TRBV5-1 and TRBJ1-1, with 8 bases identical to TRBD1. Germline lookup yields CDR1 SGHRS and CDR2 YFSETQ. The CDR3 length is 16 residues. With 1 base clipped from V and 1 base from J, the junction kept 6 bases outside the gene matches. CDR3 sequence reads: CASSLTPQGANTEAFF. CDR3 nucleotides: TGCGCCAGCAGCTTGACTCCTCAGGGGGCGAACACTGAAGCTTTCTTT.

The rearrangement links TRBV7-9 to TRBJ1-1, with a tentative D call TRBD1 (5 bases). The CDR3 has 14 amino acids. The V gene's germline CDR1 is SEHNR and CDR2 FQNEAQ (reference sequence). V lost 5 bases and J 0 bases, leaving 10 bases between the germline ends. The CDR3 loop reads CASSRGDLNTEAFF. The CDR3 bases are TGTGCCAGCAGCCGAGGGGATTTGAACACTGAAGCTTTCTTT.

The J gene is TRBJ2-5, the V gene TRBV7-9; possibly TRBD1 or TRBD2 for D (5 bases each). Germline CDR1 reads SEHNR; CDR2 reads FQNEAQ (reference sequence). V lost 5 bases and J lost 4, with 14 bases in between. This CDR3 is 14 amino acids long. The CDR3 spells CASSRDPVGETQYF. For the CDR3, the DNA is TGTGCCAGCAGCCGGGACCCAGTCGGAGAGACCCAGTACTTC.

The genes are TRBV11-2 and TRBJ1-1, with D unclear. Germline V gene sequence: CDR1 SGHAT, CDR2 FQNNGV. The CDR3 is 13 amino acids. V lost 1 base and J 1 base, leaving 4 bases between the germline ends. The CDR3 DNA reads TGTGCCAGCAGCTTAGCTGGGAACACTGAAGCTTTCTTT. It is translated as CASSLAGNTEAFF. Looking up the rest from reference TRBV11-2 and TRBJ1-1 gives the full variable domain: EAGVAQSPRYKIIEKRQSVAFWCNPISGHATLYWYQQILGQGPKLLIQFQNNGVVDDSQLPKDRFSAERLKGVDSTLKIQPAKLEDSAVYLCASSLAGNTEAFFGQGTRLTVV.

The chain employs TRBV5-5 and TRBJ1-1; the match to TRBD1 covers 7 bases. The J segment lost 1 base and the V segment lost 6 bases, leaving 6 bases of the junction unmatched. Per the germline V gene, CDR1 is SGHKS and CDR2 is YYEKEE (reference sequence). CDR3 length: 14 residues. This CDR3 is CASIRDRKNTEAFF. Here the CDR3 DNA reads TGTGCCAGCATACGGGACAGAAAGAACACTGAAGCTTTCTTT.

The DNA of the CDR3 is TGTGCCAGCTCACCACCACAAAGAAGAACCCAGCATTTT. Its translation is CASSPPQRRTQHF. The chain uses TRBV18 and TRBJ1-5, with D unclear. Trimming stripped 0 bases from V and 11 bases from J, with 11 bases between. The CDR3 loop spans 13 amino acids. Looked up from germline, CDR1 is KGHSH and CDR2 is LQKENI.

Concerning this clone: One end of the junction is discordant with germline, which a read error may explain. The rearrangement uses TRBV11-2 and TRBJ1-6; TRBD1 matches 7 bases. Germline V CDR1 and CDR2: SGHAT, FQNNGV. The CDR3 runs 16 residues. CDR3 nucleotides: TGTGCCAGCAGCTTAGGTGGGACAGCGTTGGGTTCACCCCTCCGCTTT. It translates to CASSLGGTALGSPLRF.

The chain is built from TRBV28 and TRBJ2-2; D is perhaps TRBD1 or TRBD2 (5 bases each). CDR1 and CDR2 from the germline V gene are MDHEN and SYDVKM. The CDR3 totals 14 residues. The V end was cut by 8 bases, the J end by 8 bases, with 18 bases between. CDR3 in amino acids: CASEGSAVGGELFF. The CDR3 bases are TGTGCCAGCGAGGGGAGCGCCGTGGGGGGGGAGCTGTTTTTT.

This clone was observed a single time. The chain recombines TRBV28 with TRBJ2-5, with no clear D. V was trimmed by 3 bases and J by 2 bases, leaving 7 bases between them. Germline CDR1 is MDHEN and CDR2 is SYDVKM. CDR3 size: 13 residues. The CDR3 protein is CASSFGSQETQYF. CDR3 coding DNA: TGTGCCAGCAGTTTCGGATCTCAAGAGACCCAGTACTTC.

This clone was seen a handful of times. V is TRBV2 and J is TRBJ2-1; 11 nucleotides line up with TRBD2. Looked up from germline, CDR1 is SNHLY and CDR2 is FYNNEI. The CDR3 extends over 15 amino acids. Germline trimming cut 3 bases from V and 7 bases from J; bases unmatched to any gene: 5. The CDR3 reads CASSEIAGGRNEQFF. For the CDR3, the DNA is TGTGCCAGCAGTGAGATAGCGGGAGGGAGGAATGAGCAGTTCTTC.

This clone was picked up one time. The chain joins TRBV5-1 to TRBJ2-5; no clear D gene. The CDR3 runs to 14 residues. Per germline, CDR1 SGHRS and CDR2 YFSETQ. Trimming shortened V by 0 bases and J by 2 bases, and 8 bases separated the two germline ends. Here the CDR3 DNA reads TGCGCCAGCAGCTTGGAATGGGGACAAGAGACCCAGTACTTC. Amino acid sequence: CASSLEWGQETQYF.

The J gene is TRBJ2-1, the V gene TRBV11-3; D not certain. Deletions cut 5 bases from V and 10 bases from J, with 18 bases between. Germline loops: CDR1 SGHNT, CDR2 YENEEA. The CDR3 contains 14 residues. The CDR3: CASSHGGSQLEQFF. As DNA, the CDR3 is TGTGCCAGCAGCCATGGCGGTAGCCAGCTGGAGCAGTTCTTC.

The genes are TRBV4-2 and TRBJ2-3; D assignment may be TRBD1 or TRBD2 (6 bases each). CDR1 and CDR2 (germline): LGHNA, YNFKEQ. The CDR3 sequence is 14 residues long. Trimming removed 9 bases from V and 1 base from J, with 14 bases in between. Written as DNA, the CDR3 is TGTGCCAGTTCCGGGGGCGGGGGCACAGATACGCAGTATTTT. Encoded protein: CASSGGGGTDTQYF.

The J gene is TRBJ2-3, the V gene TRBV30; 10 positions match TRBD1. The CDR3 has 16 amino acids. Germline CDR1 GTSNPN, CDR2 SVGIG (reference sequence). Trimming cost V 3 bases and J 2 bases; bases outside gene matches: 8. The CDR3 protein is CAWREWTGGATDTQYF. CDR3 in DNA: TGTGCCTGGAGAGAATGGACAGGGGGGGCCACAGATACGCAGTATTTT. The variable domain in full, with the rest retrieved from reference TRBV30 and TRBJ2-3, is SQTIHQWPATLVQPVGSPLSLECTVEGTSNPNLYWYRQAAGRGLQLLFYSVGIGQISSEVPQNLSASRPQDRQFILSSKKLLLSDSGFYLCAWREWTGGATDTQYFGPGTRLTVL.